A single sample is the source of the 3 T cell receptor beta chains below, sequenced in a study of T cell repertoires in cytomegalovirus infection. TCRdb reprocessed the reads with MiXCR, giving one entry per CDR3 protein. The sample has approximately 910,000 distinct CDR3 sequences, 30% to 40% seen once. Which antigens these TCRs recognize remains unknown. Specimen: cultured CD8+ T cells from PBMCs, collected from culture after CMV antigen stimulation. The source is a human donor in good health (CMV status not recorded). Some clones in this sample may be carry-over from other donors' samples.

The V and J genes are TRBV29-1 and TRBJ2-6; no reliable D call. CDR1 and CDR2 (germline): SQVTM, ANQGSEA. The CDR3 is 13 amino acids. V was pared by 7 bases and J by 0 bases, with 7 bases between. The CDR3 DNA reads TGCAGCGCCAAGGACTCTGGGGCCAACGTCCTGACTTTC. Translated, it gives CSAKDSGANVLTF.

This clonotype was detected many times. V gene TRBV7-9 combines with J gene TRBJ2-7; D is possibly TRBD2 (6 bases). Germline loops: CDR1 SEHNR, CDR2 FQNEAQ (reference sequence). With 5 bases removed from V and 7 bases from J, the gap between germline ends came to 18 bases. The CDR3 totals 14 residues. CDR3: CASSPPDRDFEQYF. The CDR3, as DNA: TGTGCCAGCAGCCCTCCAGACCGGGACTTTGAGCAGTACTTC.

This clonotype has ten or more counts. This sequence joins TRBV11-3 and TRBJ2-3, with D perhaps TRBD2 (7 bases). The V and J ends lost 4 bases and 2 bases respectively, with 13 bases between them. The germline gives CDR1 SGHNT, CDR2 YENEEA. The CDR3 loop spans 15 amino acids. CDR3: CASSSRGPDTDTQYF. In nucleotides, the CDR3 is TGTGCCAGCAGCTCGCGGGGGCCGGACACAGATACGCAGTATTTT.